These T cell receptor beta chains were read from a single sample in a study of blood T cell repertoires in COVID-19. Some clones are missing from TCRdb's copy, which holds only in-frame ones; the method was immunoSEQ multiplex PCR. The sample lists some 300,000 clones, 85% to 90% seen once, with around 4.3% in the top ten. The sequenced sample was PBMCs or T cells enriched from blood (not recorded which). The source of these receptors is a woman under 30 with acute COVID-19. Each CDR3 is given with its conserved first and last residue. A D gene is named only where the DNA matches it firmly. The size of a clone is reported for some rows only, either as once, few or many, or as a class for expanded clones.

clone_size	v_call	j_call	d_call	cdr3_nt	cdr3_aa
.	TRBV29-1	TRBJ1-1	.	TGCAGCGTTGAAGCGGGGGATCCTGAAGCTTTCTTT	CSVEAGDPEAFF
few	TRBV28	TRBJ1-5	.	TGTGCCAGCAGCCACCTCCGACAGGCGTCAGGGCCCCAGCATTTT	CASSHLRQASGPQHF
few	TRBV28	TRBJ1-1	.	TGTGCCAGCAGTTCAGGTGGGGCTAACACTGAAGCTTTCTTT	CASSSGGANTEAFF
.	TRBV6-5	TRBJ2-1	.	TGTGCCAGCAGGGCGGGATCCTACAATGAGCAGTTCTTC	CASRAGSYNEQFF
.	TRBV28	TRBJ2-7	.	TGTGCCAGCAATCGACGGGAGCCCTACGAGCAGTACTTC	CASNRREPYEQYF
.	TRBV19	TRBJ1-2	.	TGTGCCAGTAGTATAACTCAGGGGAGTCCCTATGGCTACACCTTC	CASSITQGSPYGYTF
.	TRBV29-1	TRBJ1-1	TRBD1	TGCAGCGCCAAGACAGGGGGCGTTACTGAAGCTTTCTTT	CSAKTGGVTEAFF
.	TRBV7-2	TRBJ1-6	TRBD1	TGTGCCAGCAGCACCGGACAGGGAACCCATTCACCCCTCCACTTT	CASSTGQGTHSPLHF
.	TRBV9	TRBJ2-1	TRBD2	TGTGCCAGCAGCTCGAGCGGGAACTCCTACAATGAGCAGTTCTTC	CASSSSGNSYNEQFF
.	TRBV2	TRBJ2-5	.	TGTGCCAGCAGCCCTGAGGAGACCCAGTACTTC	CASSPEETQYF
.	TRBV5-1	TRBJ2-7	.	TGCGCCAGCAGCTGGGGGACACTGGACGGGGACGAGCAGTACTTC	CASSWGTLDGDEQYF
.	TRBV18	TRBJ2-7	.	TGTGCCAGCTCACCACGATCTTCGGCAGGGAACGGGTTATACGAGCAGTACTTC	CASSPRSSAGNGLYEQYF
.	TRBV2	TRBJ1-2	TRBD1	TGTGCCAGCAGTAACGGACAGGGCTTCTATGGCTACACCTTC	CASSNGQGFYGYTF
.	TRBV19	TRBJ1-1	TRBD1	TGTGCCAGTTACAGGGGCATGAACACTGAAGCTTTCTTT	CASYRGMNTEAFF
.	TRBV27	TRBJ2-7	TRBD2	TGTGCCAGCAGTTTCGATCAGACTAGCGGAGGCGAGCAGTACTTC	CASSFDQTSGGEQYF
.	TRBV28	TRBJ1-4	TRBD1	TGTGCCAGCAGTCCTGACAGGGCCGGTAATGAAAAACTGTTTTTT	CASSPDRAGNEKLFF
once	TRBV19	TRBJ2-1	TRBD2	TGTGCCAGTAAAATAGCGGGAGCCGGAAATGAGCAGTTCTTC	CASKIAGAGNEQFF
.	TRBV25-1	TRBJ1-4	.	TGTGCCAGCAGTGAATCTACAGGAGGGCCCCTAGCGAAACTGTTTTTT	CASSESTGGPLAKLFF
.	TRBV27	TRBJ2-5	.	TGTGCCTCCTCACGACTACCCGGGAGGACCCAGTACTTC	CASSRLPGRTQYF
.	TRBV7-6	TRBJ2-2	TRBD2	TGTGCCAGCAGGCCGGGACTAGCGGGAGTCGGCGGGGAGCTGTTTTTT	CASRPGLAGVGGELFF
.	TRBV3-1/TRBV3-2	TRBJ1-3	.	TGTGCCAGCAGCCAAGACCCCTCGTCTCCCTCTGCGGACACCATATATTTT	CASSQDPSSPSADTIYF
.	TRBV12-3/TRBV12-4	TRBJ2-5	.	TGTGCCAGCAGCCTACAGGGTGGATCGACCCAGTACTTC	CASSLQGGSTQYF
few	TRBV28	TRBJ1-2	.	TGTGCCAGCACAGCAGGGGCCGCCCCCCAATACTATGGCTACACCTTC	CASTAGAAPQYYGYTF
once	TRBV28	TRBJ2-2	.	TGTGCCAGCAGTCTAGCTAGGAGCACCGGGGAGCTGTTTTTT	CASSLARSTGELFF
.	TRBV7-3	TRBJ2-1	TRBD2	TGTGCCAGCAGCTCTAGCGGGATTGGGGGGACTAGCGGGATTGGGCAGTTCTTC	CASSSSGIGGTSGIGQFF
.	TRBV7-3	TRBJ2-7	TRBD1	TGTGCCAGCAGCTTAAATCCCGGACAGGGATCCTACGAGCAGTACTTC	CASSLNPGQGSYEQYF
.	TRBV2	TRBJ1-2	.	TGTGCCAGCAAAGGCGGGCCAGACAATGGCTACACCTTC	CASKGGPDNGYTF
.	TRBV5-3	TRBJ2-1	TRBD2	TGTGCCAGAAGCCCGAAGCGGGAGAAGATCAGCGATGAGCAGTTCTTC	CARSPKREKISDEQFF